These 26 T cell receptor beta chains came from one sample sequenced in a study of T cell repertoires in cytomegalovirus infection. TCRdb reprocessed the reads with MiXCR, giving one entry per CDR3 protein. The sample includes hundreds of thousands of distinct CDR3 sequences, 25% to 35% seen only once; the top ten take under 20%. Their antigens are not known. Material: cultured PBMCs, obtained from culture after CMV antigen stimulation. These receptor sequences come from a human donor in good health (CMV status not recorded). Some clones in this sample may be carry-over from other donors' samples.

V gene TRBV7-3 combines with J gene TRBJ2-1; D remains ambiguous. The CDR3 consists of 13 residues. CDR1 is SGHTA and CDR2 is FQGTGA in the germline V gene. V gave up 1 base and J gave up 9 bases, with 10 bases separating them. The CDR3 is CASSLIGRSEQFF. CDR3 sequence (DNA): TGTGCCAGCAGCTTAATTGGCCGGAGTGAGCAGTTCTTC.

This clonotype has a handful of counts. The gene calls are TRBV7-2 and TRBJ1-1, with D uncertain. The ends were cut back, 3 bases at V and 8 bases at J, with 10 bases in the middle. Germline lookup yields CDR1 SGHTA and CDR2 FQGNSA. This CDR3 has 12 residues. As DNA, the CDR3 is TGTGCCAGCAGCTTTGGGGTCTCGGAAGCTTTCTTT. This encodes CASSFGVSEAFF.

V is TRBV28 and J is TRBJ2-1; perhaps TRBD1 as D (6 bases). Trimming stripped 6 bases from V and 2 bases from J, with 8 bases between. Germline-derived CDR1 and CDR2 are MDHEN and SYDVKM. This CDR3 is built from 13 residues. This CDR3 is CASRQGTYNEQFF. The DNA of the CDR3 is TGTGCCAGCAGACAGGGAACCTACAATGAGCAGTTCTTC. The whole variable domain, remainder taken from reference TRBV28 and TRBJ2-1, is DVKVTQSSRYLVKRTGEKVFLECVQDMDHENMFWYRQDPGLGLRLIYFSYDVKMKEKGDIPEGYSVSREKKERFSLILESASTNQTSMYLCASRQGTYNEQFFGPGTRLTVL.

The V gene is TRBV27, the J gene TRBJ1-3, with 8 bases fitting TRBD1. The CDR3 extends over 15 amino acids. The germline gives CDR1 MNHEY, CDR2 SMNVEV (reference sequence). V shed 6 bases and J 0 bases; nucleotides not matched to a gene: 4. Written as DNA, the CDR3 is TGTGCCAGCAGGGGACAGGAGAGCTCTGGAAACACCATATATTTT. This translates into CASRGQESSGNTIYF.

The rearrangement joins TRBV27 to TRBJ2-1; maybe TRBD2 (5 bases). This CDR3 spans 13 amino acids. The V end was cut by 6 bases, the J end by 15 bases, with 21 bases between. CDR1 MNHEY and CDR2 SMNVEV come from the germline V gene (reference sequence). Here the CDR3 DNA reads TGTGCCAGCAGAAGGAGGTTAGCCCACGGTCCGTTCTTC. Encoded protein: CASRRRLAHGPFF.

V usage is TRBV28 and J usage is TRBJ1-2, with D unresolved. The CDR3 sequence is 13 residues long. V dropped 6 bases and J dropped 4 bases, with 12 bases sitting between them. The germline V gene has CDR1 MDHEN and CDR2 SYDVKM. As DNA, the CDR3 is TGTGCCAGCAGCAACGGGTTTTTCTATGGCTACACCTTC. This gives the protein CASSNGFFYGYTF.

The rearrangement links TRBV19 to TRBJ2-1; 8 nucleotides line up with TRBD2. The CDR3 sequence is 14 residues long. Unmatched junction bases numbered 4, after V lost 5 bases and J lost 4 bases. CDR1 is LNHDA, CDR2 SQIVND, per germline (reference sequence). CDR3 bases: TGTGCCAGTAGTTTACTAGCGGAGTACAATGAGCAGTTCTTC. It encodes CASSLLAEYNEQFF.

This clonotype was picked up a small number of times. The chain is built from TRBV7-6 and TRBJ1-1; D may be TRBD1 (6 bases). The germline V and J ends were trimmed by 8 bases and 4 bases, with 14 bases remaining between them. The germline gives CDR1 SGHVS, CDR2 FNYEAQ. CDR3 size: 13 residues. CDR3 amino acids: CASAQGSGTEAFF. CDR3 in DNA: TGTGCCAGCGCGCAGGGGTCCGGCACTGAAGCTTTCTTT.

CDR3 nucleotides: TGTGCCAGCAGTACTGGCGGGGGGTACACTGAAGCTTTCTTT. Its translation is CASSTGGGYTEAFF. This sequence joins TRBV12-3 or TRBV12-4 and TRBJ1-1; tentatively, D is TRBD1 (5 bases). Trimming left V 5 bases short and J 3 bases short, with 13 bases between. This CDR3 comprises 14 residues.

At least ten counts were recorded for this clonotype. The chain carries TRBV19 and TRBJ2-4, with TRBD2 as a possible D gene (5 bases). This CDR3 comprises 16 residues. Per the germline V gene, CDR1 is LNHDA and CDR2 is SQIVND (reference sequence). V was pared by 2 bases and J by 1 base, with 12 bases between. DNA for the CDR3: TGTGCCAGTAGTATAACAATTCCGGGGGCCAAAAACATTCAGTACTTC. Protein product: CASSITIPGAKNIQYF. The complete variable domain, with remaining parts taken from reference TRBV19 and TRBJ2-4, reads DGGITQSPKYLFRKEGQNVTLSCEQNLNHDAMYWYRQDPGQGLRLIYYSQIVNDFQKGDIAEGYSVSREKKESFPLTVTSAQKNPTAFYLCASSITIPGAKNIQYFGAGTRLSVL.

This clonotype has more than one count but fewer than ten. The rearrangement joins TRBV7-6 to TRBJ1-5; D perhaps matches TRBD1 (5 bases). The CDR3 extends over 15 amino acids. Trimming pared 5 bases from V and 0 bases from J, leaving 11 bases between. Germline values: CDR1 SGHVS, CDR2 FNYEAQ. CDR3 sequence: CASSPTAYSNQPQHF. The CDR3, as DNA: TGTGCCAGCAGCCCGACAGCGTATAGCAATCAGCCCCAGCATTTT.

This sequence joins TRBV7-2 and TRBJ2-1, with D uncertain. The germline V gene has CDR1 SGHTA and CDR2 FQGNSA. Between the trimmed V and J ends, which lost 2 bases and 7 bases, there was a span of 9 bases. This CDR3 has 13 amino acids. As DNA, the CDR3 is TGTGCCAGCAGCTTACTTCGAAGGAATGAGCAGTTCTTC. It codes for CASSLLRRNEQFF.

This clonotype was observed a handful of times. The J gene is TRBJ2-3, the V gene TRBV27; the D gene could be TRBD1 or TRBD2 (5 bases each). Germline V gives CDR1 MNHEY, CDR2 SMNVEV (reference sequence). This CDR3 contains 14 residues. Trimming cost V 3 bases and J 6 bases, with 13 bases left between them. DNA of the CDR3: TGTGCCAGCAGTTTCCGGGACGTTCGGGATACGCAGTATTTT. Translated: CASSFRDVRDTQYF.

CDR3 in amino acids: CASSRGGGIDTQYF. The CDR3 DNA is TGTGCCAGCAGCCGAGGGGGAGGGATAGATACGCAGTATTTT. This chain joins TRBV12-3 or TRBV12-4 and TRBJ2-3, with D possibly being TRBD2 (7 bases). Trimming stripped 6 bases from V and 5 bases from J, with 15 bases between. This CDR3 has 14 residues.

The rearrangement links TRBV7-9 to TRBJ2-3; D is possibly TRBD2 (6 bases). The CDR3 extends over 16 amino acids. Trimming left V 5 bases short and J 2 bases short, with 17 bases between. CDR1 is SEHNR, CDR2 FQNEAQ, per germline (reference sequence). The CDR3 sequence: CASSPRGRTTTDTQYF. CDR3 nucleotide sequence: TGTGCCAGCAGCCCGCGGGGCAGAACCACCACAGATACGCAGTATTTT.

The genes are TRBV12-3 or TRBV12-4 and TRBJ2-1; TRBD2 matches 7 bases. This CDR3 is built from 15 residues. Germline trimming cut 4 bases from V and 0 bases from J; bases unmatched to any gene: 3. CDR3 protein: CASSSWEGSYNEQFF. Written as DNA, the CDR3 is TGTGCCAGCAGTTCTTGGGAGGGCTCCTACAATGAGCAGTTCTTC.

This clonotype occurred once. The CDR3 DNA sequence: TGTGCCAGCAGCTTCCCATCGGGGTTCCCGAACACCGGGGAGCTGTTTTTT. Protein sequence: CASSFPSGFPNTGELFF. This chain connects TRBV7-4 to TRBJ2-2; weak D call: TRBD2 (5 bases). In germline, CDR1 is SGHVT, CDR2 SQSDAQ. The CDR3 contains 17 residues. The V gene lost 3 bases and the J gene lost 0 bases, with 14 bases spanning the gap.

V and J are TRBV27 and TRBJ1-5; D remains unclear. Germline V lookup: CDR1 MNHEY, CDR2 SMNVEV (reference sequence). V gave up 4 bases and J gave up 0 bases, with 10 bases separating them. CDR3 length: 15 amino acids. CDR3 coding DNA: TGTGCCAGCAGTTCCGGGATAGCTAGCAATCAGCCCCAGCATTTT. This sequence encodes CASSSGIASNQPQHF.

The CDR3 DNA sequence: TGTGCCAGCAGTTCCGGGCCCCCGCAGTATTTT. Its translation: CASSSGPPQYF. The V call is TRBV27, the J call TRBJ2-3; D unclear. The V end was cut by 4 bases, the J end by 10 bases, with 9 bases between. Germline V gene data show CDR1 as MNHEY and CDR2 as SMNVEV (reference sequence). The CDR3 consists of 11 residues.

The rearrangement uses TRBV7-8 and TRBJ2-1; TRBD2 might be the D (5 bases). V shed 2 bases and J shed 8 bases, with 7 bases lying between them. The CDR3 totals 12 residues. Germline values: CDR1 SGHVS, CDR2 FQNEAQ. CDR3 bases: TGTGCCAGCAGCTTAAGCGGCGATGAGCAGTTCTTC. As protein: CASSLSGDEQFF.

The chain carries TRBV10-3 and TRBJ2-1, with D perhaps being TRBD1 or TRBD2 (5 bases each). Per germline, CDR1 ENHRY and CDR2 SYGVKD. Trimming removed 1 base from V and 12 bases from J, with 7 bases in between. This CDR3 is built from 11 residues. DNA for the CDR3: TGTGCCATCAGTGAGTTGGGGGTGCAGTTCTTC. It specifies CAISELGVQFF.

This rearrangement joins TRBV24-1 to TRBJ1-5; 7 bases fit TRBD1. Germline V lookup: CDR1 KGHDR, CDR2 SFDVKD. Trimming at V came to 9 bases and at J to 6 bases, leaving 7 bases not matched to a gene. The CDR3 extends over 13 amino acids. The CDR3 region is CATSDRESQPQHF. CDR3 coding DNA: TGTGCCACCTCTGACAGGGAATCTCAGCCCCAGCATTTT.

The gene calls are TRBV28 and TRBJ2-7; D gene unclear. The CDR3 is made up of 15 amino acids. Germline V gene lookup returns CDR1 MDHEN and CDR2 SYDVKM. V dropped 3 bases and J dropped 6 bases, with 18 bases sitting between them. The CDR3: CASSLSAGFLGEQYF. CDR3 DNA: TGTGCCAGCAGTTTGAGTGCCGGGTTTTTGGGCGAGCAGTACTTC. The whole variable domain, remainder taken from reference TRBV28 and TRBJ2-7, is DVKVTQSSRYLVKRTGEKVFLECVQDMDHENMFWYRQDPGLGLRLIYFSYDVKMKEKGDIPEGYSVSREKKERFSLILESASTNQTSMYLCASSLSAGFLGEQYFGPGTRLTVT.

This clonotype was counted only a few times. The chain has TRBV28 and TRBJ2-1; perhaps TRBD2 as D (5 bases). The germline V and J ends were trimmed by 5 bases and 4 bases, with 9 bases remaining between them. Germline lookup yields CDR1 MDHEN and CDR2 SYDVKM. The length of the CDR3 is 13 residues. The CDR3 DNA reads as TGTGCCAGCAGTGGTAAGCGGTACAATGAGCAGTTCTTC. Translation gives CASSGKRYNEQFF. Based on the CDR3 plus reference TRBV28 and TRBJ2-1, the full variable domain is DVKVTQSSRYLVKRTGEKVFLECVQDMDHENMFWYRQDPGLGLRLIYFSYDVKMKEKGDIPEGYSVSREKKERFSLILESASTNQTSMYLCASSGKRYNEQFFGPGTRLTVL.

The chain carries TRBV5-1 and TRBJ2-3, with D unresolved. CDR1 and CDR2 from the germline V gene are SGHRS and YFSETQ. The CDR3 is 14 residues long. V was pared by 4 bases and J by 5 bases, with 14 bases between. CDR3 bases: TGCGCCAGCAGCCTTGCAAACTTGGGAGATACGCAGTATTTT. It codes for CASSLANLGDTQYF.

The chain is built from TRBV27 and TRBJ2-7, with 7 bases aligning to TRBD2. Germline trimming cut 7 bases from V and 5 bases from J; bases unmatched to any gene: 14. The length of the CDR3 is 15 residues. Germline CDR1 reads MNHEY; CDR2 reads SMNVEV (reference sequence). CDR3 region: CASTNLGGDLDEQYF. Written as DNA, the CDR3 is TGTGCCAGCACAAACTTGGGGGGGGACCTCGACGAGCAGTACTTC.